These 27 T cell receptor beta chains originate from one sample sequenced in a study of sequential checkpoint blockade in melanoma. Documented treatment: randomized to nivolumab then ipilimumab (arm A) or the reverse (arm B). Assay: immunoSEQ multiplex PCR; the TCRdb copy retains only in-frame clones and omits some. The table has approximately 10,000 clones, roughly 76% seen once. Material: CD8+ T cells sorted from blood (inferred from file names), obtained from a patient given nivolumab and ipilimumab in sequence. The receptors were sampled from a human donor with melanoma.

This clone was counted once. One end of the junction varies from germline; a read error may be responsible. This chain uses TRBV7-7 with TRBJ2-4, with unresolved D. The CDR3 has 13 residues. CDR1 and CDR2 (germline): SSHAT, FNYEAQ (reference sequence). CDR3 region: CASSFKQTNIQYF. CDR3 bases: TGTGCTAGCAGCTTCAAACAGACAAACATTCAGTACTTC.

The chain is built from TRBV16 and TRBJ2-5, with 8 bases that match TRBD1. The end of the DNA fits TRBJ2-7 better, so the J call may be wrong. This CDR3 has 14 amino acids. The germline V gene has CDR1 KGHSY and CDR2 FQNENV. The CDR3 nucleotides read TGTGCCAGCAGCCAATTACAGGGGGTAGACGAGCAGTACTTC. Residues: CASSQLQGVDEQYF.

The CDR3 reads CASSFSGGNQPQHF. In DNA form, the CDR3 reads TGTGCCAGCAGTTTCTCCGGGGGCAATCAGCCCCAGCATTTT. The chain carries TRBV27 and TRBJ1-5; D gene unclear. CDR1 and CDR2 (germline): MNHEY, SMNVEV (reference sequence). V lost 3 bases and J 2 bases, leaving 8 bases between the germline ends. CDR3 length: 14 amino acids.

The chain's CDR3 is CASSPGQTHSYEQYF. Here the CDR3 DNA reads TGCGCCAGCAGCCCCGGACAAACCCACTCCTACGAGCAGTACTTC. The chain employs TRBV4-1 and TRBJ2-7; D might be TRBD1 (5 bases). With 4 bases removed from V and 0 bases from J, the gap between germline ends came to 13 bases. Germline V lookup: CDR1 MGHRA, CDR2 YSYEKL. This CDR3 is 15 amino acids long.

V and J are TRBV27 and TRBJ2-1; 14 nucleotides match TRBD2. V dropped 5 bases and J dropped 3; count of bases not matched to a gene: 9. The CDR3 covers 18 residues. Germline lookup yields CDR1 MNHEY and CDR2 SMNVEV (reference sequence). The CDR3 protein is CASSQVGLAGAFYNEQFF. In DNA, the CDR3 is TGTGCCAGCAGTCAAGTGGGACTAGCGGGAGCGTTCTACAATGAGCAGTTCTTC.

The gene calls are TRBV29-1 and TRBJ2-7; TRBD2 agrees at 14 bases. V lost 3 bases to trimming and J lost 2 bases; unmatched junction nucleotides: 12. Germline CDR1 reads SQVTM; CDR2 reads ANQGSEA. This CDR3 is 18 amino acids long. CDR3 amino acids: CSVELPGTSGRIPYEQYF. DNA for the CDR3: TGCAGCGTTGAGTTACCCGGGACTAGCGGGAGAATCCCCTACGAGCAGTACTTC.

The V call is TRBV15, the J call TRBJ2-5; TRBD1 agrees at 7 bases. The CDR3 has 14 amino acids. Germline-derived CDR1 and CDR2 are LNHNV and YYDKDF (reference sequence). Trimming cost V 3 bases and J 0 bases; bases outside gene matches: 1. CDR3 DNA: TGTGCCACCAGCAGCGGGACAGACCAAGAGACCCAGTACTTC. Translation: CATSSGTDQETQYF.

CDR3 sequence reads: CAISDTGGTRYEQYF. The CDR3 DNA is TGTGCCATCAGTGACACAGGCGGAACTCGTTACGAGCAGTACTTC. This rearrangement joins TRBV10-3 to TRBJ2-7, with D possibly matching TRBD1 (5 bases). This CDR3 has 15 amino acids. V lost 3 bases and J 4 bases, leaving 16 bases between the germline ends. CDR1 and CDR2 (germline): ENHRY, SYGVKD.

This clone showed up just a few times. The rearrangement links TRBV19 to TRBJ2-7; the match to TRBD2 covers 10 bases. V was pared by 6 bases and J by 2 bases, with 10 bases of the junction left unmatched. Germline values: CDR1 LNHDA, CDR2 SQIVND (reference sequence). There are 16 residues in the CDR3. CDR3 in amino acids: CASSVLAGSGAYEQYF. The DNA for the CDR3 is TGTGCCAGTAGCGTACTAGCGGGATCCGGAGCCTACGAGCAGTACTTC.

The chain is built from TRBV7-9 and TRBJ2-1; 13 nucleotides agree with TRBD2. The junction had 7 bases not matched to a gene; V was cut back by 5 bases and J by 9 bases. This CDR3 spans 15 amino acids. The germline gives CDR1 SEHNR, CDR2 FQNEAQ (reference sequence). In DNA form, the CDR3 reads TGTGCCAGCAGCGAGACTAGCGGGAGGTTCCCTGAGCAGTTCTTC. It encodes CASSETSGRFPEQFF.

The gene calls are TRBV9 and TRBJ2-1, with TRBD1 identical over 7 bases. The V and J ends lost 3 bases and 6 bases, in that order; junction bases with no gene match: 6. The CDR3 runs 14 residues. The germline CDR1 and CDR2 sequences are SGDLS and YYNGEE. The CDR3: CASSGRDSSNEQFF. The CDR3 DNA reads TGTGCCAGCAGCGGACGGGACAGTAGCAATGAGCAGTTCTTC.

In its sample, this clone was seen once. J is TRBJ2-1 and V is TRBV18; a weak D match, TRBD1 (6 bases). This CDR3 has 15 residues. Per germline, CDR1 KGHSH and CDR2 LQKENI. V lost 3 bases and J lost 5, with 14 bases in between. The CDR3 DNA is TGTGCCAGCTCACCTGAGGACAGTGGGGACAATGAGCAGTTCTTC. This encodes CASSPEDSGDNEQFF.

The DNA for the CDR3 is TGCGCCAGCAGCCAAGATGCAGGGGGGTATGGCTACACCTTC. This codes for CASSQDAGGYGYTF. The rearrangement joins TRBV4-3 to TRBJ1-2, with 7 bases aligning to TRBD1. Trimming removed 0 bases from V and 5 bases from J; junction bases left unmatched: 3. CDR3 length: 14 residues. Germline CDR1 LGHNA, CDR2 YSLEER.

This chain's CDR3 is CAWDRTEGADFSGNTIYF. As DNA, the CDR3 is TGTGCCTGGGACCGAACTGAGGGGGCAGATTTCTCTGGAAACACCATATATTTT. V is TRBV30 and J is TRBJ1-3, with 7 positions matching TRBD1. The CDR3 has 18 residues. V was pared by 5 bases and J by 0 bases, with 16 bases of the junction left unmatched. Germline V gene data show CDR1 as GTSNPN and CDR2 as SVGIG (reference sequence).

The chain links TRBV4-1 to TRBJ2-1, with D hard to call. This CDR3 contains 14 residues. Germline V lookup: CDR1 MGHRA, CDR2 YSYEKL. The V gene lost 0 bases and the J gene lost 6 bases, with 9 bases spanning the gap. CDR3 amino acids: CASSQDRLRNEQFF. The DNA for the CDR3 is TGCGCCAGCAGCCAAGACAGACTTCGCAATGAGCAGTTCTTC.

The rearrangement links TRBV4-3 to TRBJ1-1; D is perhaps TRBD1 (5 bases). The CDR3 has 16 amino acids. V was trimmed by 2 bases and J by 4 bases, leaving 17 bases between them. Germline V gene data show CDR1 as LGHNA and CDR2 as YSLEER. The CDR3 is CASSQTSQDPPTEAFF. DNA of the CDR3: TGCGCCAGCAGCCAAACATCACAGGACCCTCCCACTGAAGCTTTCTTT.

This clone was counted between two and nine times. This chain joins TRBV5-6 and TRBJ2-1; 12 bases agree with TRBD2. The J segment lost 8 bases and the V segment lost 0 bases, leaving 3 bases of the junction unmatched. CDR3 length equals 15 residues. The germline V gene encodes CDR1 SGHDT and CDR2 YYEEEE. The CDR3 loop reads CASSLGLAGGDEQFF. CDR3 nucleotide sequence: TGTGCCAGCAGCTTGGGGCTAGCGGGGGGGGATGAGCAGTTCTTC.

Only one count was recorded for this clone. The chain carries TRBV6-6 and TRBJ2-1, with TRBD2 as a possible D gene (6 bases). The CDR3 is 15 amino acids. Germline V lookup: CDR1 MNHNY, CDR2 SVGAGI (reference sequence). Trimming took 5 bases from V and 4 from J, leaving 15 bases between them. Here the CDR3 reads CASSPLLARYNEQFF. CDR3 nucleotide sequence: TGTGCCAGCAGTCCCTTACTAGCAAGGTACAATGAGCAGTTCTTC.

This clone was observed a handful of times. The chain employs TRBV27 and TRBJ1-6; D is unclear. Trimming shortened V by 2 bases and J by 8 bases, and 7 bases separated the two germline ends. CDR1 is MNHEY, CDR2 SMNVEV, per germline (reference sequence). The CDR3 is 13 amino acids. CDR3 sequence: CASSLRDHSPLHF. Here the CDR3 DNA reads TGTGCCAGCAGTTTACGGGATCATTCACCCCTCCACTTT.

The J gene is TRBJ1-1, the V gene TRBV2; D is ambiguous. Germline V lookup: CDR1 SNHLY, CDR2 FYNNEI. The CDR3 contains 13 residues. V lost 7 bases and J 11 bases, leaving 20 bases between the germline ends. The DNA for the CDR3 is TGTGCCAGCATTCGTCGAGGTAATCTTGAGGCTTTCTTT. Amino acids: CASIRRGNLEAFF.

V is TRBV11-2 and J is TRBJ1-2; 7 nucleotides align to TRBD1. CDR3 length: 16 amino acids. After removal of 4 bases from V and 0 bases from J, the junction contained 8 bases not matched to a gene. Looked up from germline, CDR1 is SGHAT and CDR2 is FQNNGV. In DNA form, the CDR3 reads TGTGCCAGCAGCTCCTTAGACAGGGCGGCTAACTATGGCTACACCTTC. Residues: CASSSLDRAANYGYTF.

As to this clone: Other DNA sequences in this specimen translate into the identical CDR3. The V gene is TRBV27, the J gene TRBJ2-5; perhaps TRBD1 as D (5 bases). The germline V gene encodes CDR1 MNHEY and CDR2 SMNVEV (reference sequence). The germline V and J ends were trimmed by 5 bases and 1 base, with 8 bases remaining between them. The CDR3 is 13 residues long. The CDR3: CASSPQGQETQYF. CDR3 nucleotides: TGTGCCAGCAGTCCCCAGGGCCAAGAGACCCAGTACTTC.

V is TRBV29-1 and J is TRBJ1-1; D is perhaps TRBD1 (6 bases). In germline, CDR1 is SQVTM, CDR2 ANQGSEA. The CDR3 spans 13 residues. With 6 bases removed from V and 1 base from J, the gap between germline ends came to 12 bases. The CDR3 DNA reads as TGCAGCGTCACCGGGACAACGAACACTGAAGCTTTCTTT. Encoded protein: CSVTGTTNTEAFF.

The chain joins TRBV28 to TRBJ1-2, with a possible D match to TRBD1 (6 bases). Germline values: CDR1 MDHEN, CDR2 SYDVKM. V was pared by 6 bases and J by 4 bases, with 12 bases between. The CDR3 runs to 13 residues. The CDR3 DNA reads as TGTGCCAGCAGCCTACAGGGCCTCTATGGCTACACCTTC. Amino acid sequence: CASSLQGLYGYTF.

This clone was observed a single time. The CDR3 here is CSARDREQYF. The CDR3 DNA is TGCAGTGCTAGAGATCGCGAGCAGTACTTC. The rearrangement uses TRBV20-1 and TRBJ2-7; no firm D call. The CDR3 extends over 10 amino acids. CDR1 is DFQATT and CDR2 is SNEGSKA in the germline V gene (reference sequence). The V gene lost 0 bases and the J gene lost 6 bases, with 3 bases spanning the gap.

This chain joins TRBV28 and TRBJ2-7, with a weak D call TRBD1 (6 bases). Trimming cost V 5 bases and J 2 bases, with 16 bases left between them. The length of the CDR3 is 15 residues. Germline CDR1 and CDR2: MDHEN and SYDVKM. This chain's CDR3 is CASSPTYRVTYEQYF. The CDR3 DNA reads TGTGCCAGCAGTCCAACCTACAGGGTAACCTACGAGCAGTACTTC.

This clone has more than one count but fewer than ten. The chain links TRBV19 to TRBJ2-7, with 10 bases lining up with TRBD2. Germline V lookup: CDR1 LNHDA, CDR2 SQIVND (reference sequence). The CDR3 length is 15 residues. V was pared by 5 bases and J by 4 bases, with 8 bases of the junction left unmatched. For the CDR3, the DNA is TGTGCCAGTAGTGCCTCTAGCGGGAGTTGGTACGAGCAGTACTTC. Its translation: CASSASSGSWYEQYF.